Following are 32 T cell receptor beta chains from one sample sequenced in a study of blood T cell repertoires in COVID-19. TCRdb keeps only in-frame clones here, not all; method: immunoSEQ multiplex PCR. The data contain under 200,000 clones, 79% of them seen just once; the ten biggest clones take up approximately 7.6%. The material sequenced was peripheral blood. The origin of the receptors is a woman aged 55-69 years with COVID-19, enrolled during active disease.

The V and J genes are TRBV9 and TRBJ2-2, with 10 bases fitting TRBD2. This CDR3 region has 18 residues. Per germline, CDR1 SGDLS and CDR2 YYNGEE. V lost 0 bases to trimming and J lost 4 bases; unmatched junction nucleotides: 9. In nucleotides, the CDR3 is TGTGCCAGCAGCGTAGACCCAGGTCTAGCGGGAGTCACCGGGGAGCTGTTTTTT. Amino acid sequence: CASSVDPGLAGVTGELFF.

The chain joins TRBV27 to TRBJ1-1; D is perhaps TRBD1 (6 bases). The germline V gene encodes CDR1 MNHEY and CDR2 SMNVEV (reference sequence). Trimming pared 4 bases from V and 0 bases from J, leaving 12 bases between. This CDR3 is 15 amino acids long. CDR3 coding DNA: TGTGCCAGCAGTTCCCGGACAGCCATGAACACTGAAGCTTTCTTT. It yields the protein CASSSRTAMNTEAFF.

The CDR3: CASSLDLFSYEQYF. CDR3 bases: TGTGCCAGCAGCTTGGACTTATTCTCCTACGAGCAGTACTTC. The V gene is TRBV5-4, the J gene TRBJ2-7; D uncertain. Germline V gene lookup returns CDR1 SGHNT and CDR2 YYREEE (reference sequence). This CDR3 is 14 amino acids long. With 0 bases removed from V and 0 bases from J, the gap between germline ends came to 7 bases.

This chain uses TRBV5-4 with TRBJ2-1; D is perhaps TRBD1 (6 bases). The germline V and J ends were trimmed by 1 base and 7 bases, with 9 bases remaining between them. The CDR3 sequence is 13 residues long. CDR1 SGHNT and CDR2 YYREEE come from the germline V gene (reference sequence). CDR3 region: CASSLNRVNEQFF. CDR3 nucleotides: TGTGCCAGCAGCTTGAACAGGGTAAATGAGCAGTTCTTC.

The rearrangement links TRBV28 to TRBJ1-5, with a tentative D call TRBD1 (5 bases). The CDR3 spans 16 residues. Looked up from germline, CDR1 is MDHEN and CDR2 is SYDVKM. V was pared by 4 bases and J by 3 bases, with 16 bases between. The CDR3: CASSSGGGSHNQPQHF. Here the CDR3 DNA reads TGTGCCAGCAGTTCTGGTGGGGGGTCACACAATCAGCCCCAGCATTTT.

The chain is built from TRBV18 and TRBJ1-5; tentatively, D is TRBD1 (6 bases). The CDR3 loop spans 17 amino acids. Trimming removed 3 bases from V and 6 bases from J, with 21 bases in between. Germline V lookup: CDR1 KGHSH, CDR2 LQKENI. Here the CDR3 reads CASSPGQRSSLRQPQHF. In nucleotides, the CDR3 is TGTGCCAGCTCACCTGGACAGCGGAGTAGCCTGCGTCAGCCCCAGCATTTT.

This clone turned up a few times. The chain uses TRBV2 and TRBJ1-5, with D possibly TRBD1 on 5 matching bases. Germline V gene lookup returns CDR1 SNHLY and CDR2 FYNNEI. With 3 bases removed from V and 7 bases from J, the gap between germline ends came to 16 bases. This CDR3 is 15 amino acids long. In DNA form, the CDR3 reads TGTGCCAGCAGTGACAGCTTTCAGGGTTCCCAGCCCCAGCATTTT. This codes for CASSDSFQGSQPQHF.

This clone was recorded once. This rearrangement joins TRBV18 to TRBJ2-3; D gene ambiguous. This CDR3 has 14 residues. Deletions cut 0 bases from V and 6 bases from J, with 10 bases between. The germline V gene encodes CDR1 KGHSH and CDR2 LQKENI. CDR3 amino acids: CASSPPPLGDTQYF. In DNA form, the CDR3 reads TGTGCCAGCTCACCACCCCCGCTCGGTGATACGCAGTATTTT.

This sequence joins TRBV5-6 and TRBJ1-1, with a tentative D call TRBD1 (5 bases). V was cut by 1 base and J by 3 bases, with 13 bases left in between. The CDR3 extends over 15 amino acids. Looked up from germline, CDR1 is SGHDT and CDR2 is YYEEEE. CDR3 in amino acids: CASSLRGPMDTEAFF. In DNA, the CDR3 is TGTGCCAGCAGCTTGAGGGGCCCGATGGACACTGAAGCTTTCTTT. The full variable domain, its missing parts supplied by reference TRBV5-6 and TRBJ1-1, is DAGVTQSPTHLIKTRGQQVTLRCSPKSGHDTVSWYQQALGQGPQFIFQYYEEEERQRGNFPDRFSGHQFPNYSSELNVNALLLGDSALYLCASSLRGPMDTEAFFGQGTRLTVV.

This clone has only a few counts. The V call is TRBV2, the J call TRBJ1-5; 9 bases match TRBD1. The CDR3 covers 15 residues. J was trimmed by 3 bases and V by 4 bases; bases with no gene match: 4. Germline V gives CDR1 SNHLY, CDR2 FYNNEI. CDR3 nucleotides: TGTGCCAGCAGTGGAGGGGACAGGGCCAATCAGCCCCAGCATTTT. It encodes CASSGGDRANQPQHF.

The chain joins TRBV7-2 to TRBJ1-3; perhaps TRBD1 as D (5 bases). Between the trimmed V and J ends, which lost 3 bases and 4 bases, there was a span of 10 bases. The germline gives CDR1 SGHTA, CDR2 FQGNSA. The CDR3 is 14 residues long. The CDR3 DNA sequence: TGTGCCAGCAGCTTTCAGGGAGGGGGAAACACCATATATTTT. It translates to CASSFQGGGNTIYF.

The J gene is TRBJ2-7, the V gene TRBV7-2; 7 bases map to TRBD2. Germline V gene data show CDR1 as SGHTA and CDR2 as FQGNSA. V lost 0 bases to trimming and J lost 4 bases; unmatched junction nucleotides: 6. The CDR3 extends over 15 amino acids. The CDR3 loop reads CASSLAGGRGYEQYF. In nucleotides, the CDR3 is TGTGCCAGCAGCTTAGCCGGCGGGAGAGGGTACGAGCAGTACTTC.

This clone has just one count. The chain is built from TRBV5-4 and TRBJ2-1; TRBD1 matches 9 bases. The V gene's germline CDR1 is SGHNT and CDR2 YYREEE (reference sequence). The J segment lost 6 bases and the V segment lost 5 bases, leaving 6 bases of the junction unmatched. This CDR3 has 14 amino acids. CDR3: CASSLQGAFNEQFF. The CDR3 bases are TGTGCCAGCAGTCTACAGGGGGCGTTCAATGAGCAGTTCTTC.

V is TRBV2 and J is TRBJ1-5; no firm D call. V was trimmed by 4 bases and J by 7 bases, leaving 14 bases between them. CDR1 SNHLY and CDR2 FYNNEI come from the germline V gene. There are 14 residues in the CDR3. The CDR3 sequence: CASSGGPSSQPQHF. Here the CDR3 DNA reads TGTGCCAGCAGTGGAGGGCCATCCAGCCAGCCCCAGCATTTT.

The rearrangement uses TRBV6-5 and TRBJ1-6; 9 nucleotides match TRBD1. Germline-derived CDR1 and CDR2 are MNHEY and SVGAGI. This CDR3 comprises 15 residues. V shed 6 bases and J 6 bases; nucleotides not matched to a gene: 6. The CDR3 nucleotides read TGTGCCAGCAGGTACCCGGGACAGGGTAATTCACCCCTCCACTTT. Translation: CASRYPGQGNSPLHF.

This sequence joins TRBV6-1 and TRBJ2-3; 7 bases fit TRBD2. V lost 2 bases, J lost 2 bases, and 7 bases stayed unmatched. Germline V gene sequence: CDR1 MNHNS, CDR2 SASEGT. CDR3 length: 16 amino acids. In nucleotides, the CDR3 is TGTGCCAGCAGTGAAATTAGCGGGTCTTACACAGATACGCAGTATTTT. Translation: CASSEISGSYTDTQYF.

The chain combines TRBV15 with TRBJ1-2, with a weak D call TRBD1 (5 bases). The CDR3 covers 14 residues. Germline V gene lookup returns CDR1 LNHNV and CDR2 YYDKDF (reference sequence). Trimming shortened V by 0 bases and J by 5 bases, and 10 bases separated the two germline ends. The CDR3 DNA follows: TGTGCCACCAGCAGAGACAGGGACTTATATGGCTACACCTTC. Translated, it gives CATSRDRDLYGYTF.

V and J are TRBV7-9 and TRBJ2-2; 11 bases agree with TRBD1. This CDR3 has 17 residues. Trimming cost V 8 bases and J 5 bases; bases outside gene matches: 13. Germline V gene sequence: CDR1 SEHNR, CDR2 FQNEAQ (reference sequence). The CDR3 nucleotides read TGTGCCAGCGTCAAGGGGACAGGGGGTCGAGGAACCGGGGAGCTGTTTTTT. Its protein is CASVKGTGGRGTGELFF.

The rearrangement joins TRBV5-1 to TRBJ2-5; 11 bases map to TRBD2. Per germline, CDR1 SGHRS and CDR2 YFSETQ. The trim removed 4 bases at V and 7 bases at J, leaving 3 bases unmatched. The CDR3 spans 13 residues. The CDR3, as DNA: TGCGCCAGCAGCATAGGACTAGCGGGGACCCAGTACTTC. This sequence encodes CASSIGLAGTQYF. Drawing the rest from reference TRBV5-1 and TRBJ2-5, the complete variable domain is KAGVTQTPRYLIKTRGQQVTLSCSPISGHRSVSWYQQTPGQGLQFLFEYFSETQRNKGNFPGRFSGRQFSNSRSEMNVSTLELGDSALYLCASSIGLAGTQYFGPGTRLLVL.

The genes are TRBV19 and TRBJ2-6, with 8 bases aligning to TRBD2. V lost 6 bases, J lost 0 bases, and 7 bases stayed unmatched. Germline V gives CDR1 LNHDA, CDR2 SQIVND (reference sequence). This CDR3 has 17 residues. The CDR3 protein is CASSPGLEGSGANVLTF. DNA for the CDR3: TGTGCCAGTAGCCCGGGACTAGAGGGCTCTGGGGCCAACGTCCTGACTTTC.

This clone was seen only a few times. The gene calls are TRBV6-5 and TRBJ1-1; 7 bases match TRBD1. The CDR3 loop spans 14 amino acids. Germline V gene data show CDR1 as MNHEY and CDR2 as SVGAGI. Trimming cost V 7 bases and J 5 bases; bases outside gene matches: 10. The CDR3 bases are TGTGCCAGCAACGCCAGACAGGGAGGAACTGAAGCTTTCTTT. This encodes CASNARQGGTEAFF.

Here the CDR3 reads CASSLEGQGGTGELFF. CDR3 sequence (DNA): TGTGCCAGCAGCTTGGAGGGACAGGGCGGCACCGGGGAGCTGTTTTTT. V and J are TRBV5-6 and TRBJ2-2, with 9 bases that match TRBD1. The CDR3 has 16 residues. V shed 0 bases and J 4 bases; nucleotides not matched to a gene: 4. The germline V gene encodes CDR1 SGHDT and CDR2 YYEEEE.

J is TRBJ2-3 and V is TRBV9; 11 bases line up with TRBD1. The CDR3 is 15 amino acids. From germline, CDR1 is SGDLS and CDR2 YYNGEE. V was pared by 3 bases and J by 0 bases, with 0 bases of the junction left unmatched. CDR3 sequence reads: CASSGDRGSTDTQYF. CDR3 in DNA: TGTGCCAGCAGCGGGGACAGGGGGAGCACAGATACGCAGTATTTT.

At least ten counts were recorded for this clone. The chain recombines TRBV2 with TRBJ2-7; D remains ambiguous. Deletions cut 7 bases from V and 0 bases from J, with 10 bases between. The germline CDR1 and CDR2 sequences are SNHLY and FYNNEI. The CDR3 totals 13 residues. Here the CDR3 reads CASTLADSYEQYF. In DNA, the CDR3 is TGTGCCAGCACGTTGGCCGACTCCTACGAGCAGTACTTC.

CDR3 in amino acids: CASSPWTGGVTNTEAFF. The CDR3 DNA reads TGTGCCAGCAGCCCATGGACAGGGGGCGTAACGAACACTGAAGCTTTCTTT. The chain has TRBV5-5 and TRBJ1-1; 11 bases are shared with TRBD1. The CDR3 sequence is 17 residues long. The V segment lost 4 bases and the J segment 1 base; nucleotides outside the gene matches: 9. Germline V gene sequence: CDR1 SGHKS, CDR2 YYEKEE (reference sequence). The full variable domain, in which reference TRBV5-5 and TRBJ1-1 provide the parts outside the CDR3, is DAGVTQSPTHLIKTRGQQVTLRCSPISGHKSVSWYQQVLGQGPQFIFQYYEKEERGRGNFPDRFSARQFPNYSSELNVNALLLGDSALYLCASSPWTGGVTNTEAFFGQGTRLTVV.

The V call is TRBV15, the J call TRBJ2-5, with 7 bases lining up with TRBD2. The V gene's germline CDR1 is LNHNV and CDR2 YYDKDF (reference sequence). This CDR3 region has 14 residues. Trimming cost V 5 bases and J 3 bases; bases outside gene matches: 6. The CDR3 sequence is CATSRGGSEETQYF. CDR3 in DNA: TGTGCCACCAGCCGAGGCGGGAGCGAAGAGACCCAGTACTTC.

The rearrangement uses TRBV6-5 and TRBJ2-2, with D tentatively TRBD2 (6 bases). V was pared by 4 bases and J by 4 bases, with 7 bases between. This CDR3 has 13 residues. Germline assignment: CDR1 MNHEY and CDR2 SVGAGI. CDR3 DNA: TGTGCCAGCAGTTGGGACTCCACCGGGGAGCTGTTTTTT. Protein: CASSWDSTGELFF.

V is TRBV2 and J is TRBJ2-5; 14 bases are shared with TRBD2. With V trimmed by 7 bases and J by 2 bases, 9 bases remained unmatched. The CDR3 sequence is 17 residues long. Per germline, CDR1 SNHLY and CDR2 FYNNEI. For the CDR3, the DNA is TGTGCCAGCACCGAAGGACTAGCGGGGGGCGGTCAAGAGACCCAGTACTTC. Its protein is CASTEGLAGGGQETQYF. Combining the CDR3 with reference TRBV2 and TRBJ2-5 gives the whole variable domain EPEVTQTPSHQVTQMGQEVILRCVPISNHLYFYWYRQILGQKVEFLVSFYNNEISEKSEIFDDQFSVERPDGSNFTLKIRSTKLEDSAMYFCASTEGLAGGGQETQYFGPGTRLLVL.

The chain couples TRBV2 to TRBJ1-5; 7 bases map to TRBD1. This CDR3 spans 15 amino acids. Germline trimming cut 6 bases from V and 3 bases from J; bases unmatched to any gene: 8. The germline CDR1 and CDR2 sequences are SNHLY and FYNNEI. CDR3 loop: CASRGAGGANQPQHF. As DNA, the CDR3 is TGTGCCAGCAGGGGGGCAGGGGGAGCCAATCAGCCCCAGCATTTT.

The chain carries TRBV6-5 and TRBJ2-2; a possible D gene is TRBD1 (6 bases). V dropped 4 bases and J dropped 4 bases, with 16 bases sitting between them. CDR3 length: 16 residues. Germline values: CDR1 MNHEY, CDR2 SVGAGI. This CDR3 is CASSLVPGQSTGELFF. DNA for the CDR3: TGTGCCAGCAGTTTAGTACCGGGACAAAGCACCGGGGAGCTGTTTTTT.

To note about this clone: A much larger clone sits a single nucleotide away, making a read error possible. The chain is built from TRBV7-6 and TRBJ1-1; unclear D gene. CDR3 length equals 13 residues. Germline loops: CDR1 SGHVS, CDR2 FNYEAQ. V lost 1 base to trimming and J lost 1 base, with 4 bases between them. The CDR3 loop is CASSLDRNTEAFF. The CDR3 DNA sequence: TGTGCCAGCAGCTTAGACAGGAACACTGAAGCTTTCTTT.

This clone was counted only a few times. The chain employs TRBV2 and TRBJ2-7; D may be TRBD2 (6 bases). Germline lookup yields CDR1 SNHLY and CDR2 FYNNEI. Trimming took 7 bases from V and 4 from J, leaving 14 bases between them. The CDR3 runs to 13 residues. CDR3 nucleotide sequence: TGTGCCAGCAACACCGCGGGGACTTACGAGCAGTACTTC. It encodes CASNTAGTYEQYF.